This T cell receptor (beta chain) comes out of a study of blood T cell repertoires in COVID-19. Study overall: Samples came from the United States, Italy and Spain, spanning acute and convalescent COVID-19. The cDNA or gDNA used as material had been derived from T cells, B-cell-depleted T cells, or PBMCs.

Original analysis: The assay estimated nucleated cells by amplifying reference gene primers. The data were produced by immunoSEQ multiplex PCR, yet TCRdb's version contains in-frame clones alone and is incomplete. V, J and clone size are those of that table, while D and trimming were read from the DNA. The sample holds more than 150,000 clones; 85% to 90% are singletons and the top ten take around 2.7%. With 6 bases removed from V and 7 bases from J, the gap between germline ends came to 13 bases. Germline V gene lookup returns CDR1 LNHDA and CDR2 SQIVND (reference sequence). The CDR3 sequence is 13 residues long.

The genes are TRBV19 and TRBJ1-5; D gene uncertain. Sequencing input: peripheral blood. This receptor was taken from a middle-aged man with active or convalescent COVID-19. The CDR3 region is CASSLEWRQPQHF. CDR3 nucleotides: TGTGCCAGTAGCCTCGAGTGGAGGCAGCCCCAGCATTTT.